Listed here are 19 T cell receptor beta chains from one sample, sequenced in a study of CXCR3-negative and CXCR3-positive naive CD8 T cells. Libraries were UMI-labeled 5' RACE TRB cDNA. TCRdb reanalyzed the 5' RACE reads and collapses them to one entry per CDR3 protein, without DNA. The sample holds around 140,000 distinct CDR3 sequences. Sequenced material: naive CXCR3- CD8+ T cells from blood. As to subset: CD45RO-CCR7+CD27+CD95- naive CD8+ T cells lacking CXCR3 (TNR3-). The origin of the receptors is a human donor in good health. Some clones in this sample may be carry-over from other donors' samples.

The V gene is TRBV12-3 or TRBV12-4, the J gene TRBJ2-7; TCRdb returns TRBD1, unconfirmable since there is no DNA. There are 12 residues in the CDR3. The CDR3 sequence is CASSSRVYEQYF.

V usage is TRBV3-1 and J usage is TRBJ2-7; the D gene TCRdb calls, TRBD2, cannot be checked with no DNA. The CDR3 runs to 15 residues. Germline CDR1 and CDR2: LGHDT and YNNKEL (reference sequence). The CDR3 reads CASSLGLAGTYEQYF.

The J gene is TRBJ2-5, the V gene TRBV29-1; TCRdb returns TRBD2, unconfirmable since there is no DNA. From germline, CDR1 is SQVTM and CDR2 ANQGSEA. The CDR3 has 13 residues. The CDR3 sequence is CSVDSGVRETQYF.

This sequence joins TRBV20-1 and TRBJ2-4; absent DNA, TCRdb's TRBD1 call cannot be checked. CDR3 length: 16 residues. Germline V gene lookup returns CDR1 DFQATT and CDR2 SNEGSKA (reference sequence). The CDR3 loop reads CSARDGQGEAKNIQYF.

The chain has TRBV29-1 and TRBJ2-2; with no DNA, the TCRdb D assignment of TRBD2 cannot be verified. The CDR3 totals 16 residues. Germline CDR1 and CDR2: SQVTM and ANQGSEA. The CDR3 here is CSVEDLTSGRAGELFF.

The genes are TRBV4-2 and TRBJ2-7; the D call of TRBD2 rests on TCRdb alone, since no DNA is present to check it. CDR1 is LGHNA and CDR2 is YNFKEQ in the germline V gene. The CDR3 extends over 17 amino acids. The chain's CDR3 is CASSQERTSGGAYEKYF.

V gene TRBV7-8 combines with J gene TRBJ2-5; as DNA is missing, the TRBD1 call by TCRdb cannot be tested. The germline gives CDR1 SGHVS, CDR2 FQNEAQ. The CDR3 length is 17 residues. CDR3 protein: CASSLYDSGGSKETQYF.

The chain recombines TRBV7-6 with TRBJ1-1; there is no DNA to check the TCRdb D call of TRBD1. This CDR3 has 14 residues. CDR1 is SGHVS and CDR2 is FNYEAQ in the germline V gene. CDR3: CASSLAPGDTEAFF.

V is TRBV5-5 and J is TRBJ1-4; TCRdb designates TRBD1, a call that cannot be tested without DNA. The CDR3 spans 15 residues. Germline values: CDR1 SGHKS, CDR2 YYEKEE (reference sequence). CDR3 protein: CASSLAGAANEKLFF.

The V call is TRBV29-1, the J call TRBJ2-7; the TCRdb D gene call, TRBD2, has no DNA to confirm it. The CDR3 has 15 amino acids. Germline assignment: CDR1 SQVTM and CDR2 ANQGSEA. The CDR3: CSVGTSGGVSYEQYF.

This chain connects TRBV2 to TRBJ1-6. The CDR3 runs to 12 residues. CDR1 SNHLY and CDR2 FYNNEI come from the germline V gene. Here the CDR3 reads CARAGLASPLHF.

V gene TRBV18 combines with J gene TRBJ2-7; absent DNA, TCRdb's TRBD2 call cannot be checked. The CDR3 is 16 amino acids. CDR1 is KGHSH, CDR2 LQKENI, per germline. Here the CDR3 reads CASSPGTSGASYEQYF. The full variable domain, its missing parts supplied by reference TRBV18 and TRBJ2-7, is NAGVMQNPRHLVRRRGQEARLRCSPMKGHSHVYWYRQLPEEGLKFMVYLQKENIIDESGMPKERFSAEFPKEGPSILRIQQVVRGDSAAYFCASSPGTSGASYEQYFGPGTRLTVT.

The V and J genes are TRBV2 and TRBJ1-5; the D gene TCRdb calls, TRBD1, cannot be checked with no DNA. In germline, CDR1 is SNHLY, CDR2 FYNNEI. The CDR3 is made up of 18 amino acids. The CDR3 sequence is CASSEALRPTGANQPQHF.

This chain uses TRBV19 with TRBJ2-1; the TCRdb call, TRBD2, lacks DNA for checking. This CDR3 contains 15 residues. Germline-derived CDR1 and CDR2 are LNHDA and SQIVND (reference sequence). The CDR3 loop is CASSSGLAYAIEQFF.

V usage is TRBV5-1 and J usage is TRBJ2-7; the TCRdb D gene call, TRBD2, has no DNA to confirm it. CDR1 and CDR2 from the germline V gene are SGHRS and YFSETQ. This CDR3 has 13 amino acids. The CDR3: CASRGLALSEQYF.

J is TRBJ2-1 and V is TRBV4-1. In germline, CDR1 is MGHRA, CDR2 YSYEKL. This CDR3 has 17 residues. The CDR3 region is CASSQDSDFWVYNEQFF.

The CDR3 reads CASRCGQGADNEKLFF. The rearrangement links TRBV28 to TRBJ1-4; lacking DNA, the TRBD1 call made by TCRdb goes unchecked. The CDR3 covers 16 residues. CDR1 is MDHEN, CDR2 SYDVKM, per germline.

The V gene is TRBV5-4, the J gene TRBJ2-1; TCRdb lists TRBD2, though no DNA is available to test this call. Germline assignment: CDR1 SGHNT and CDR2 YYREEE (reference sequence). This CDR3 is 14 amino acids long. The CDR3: CASSLRAGDNEQFF.

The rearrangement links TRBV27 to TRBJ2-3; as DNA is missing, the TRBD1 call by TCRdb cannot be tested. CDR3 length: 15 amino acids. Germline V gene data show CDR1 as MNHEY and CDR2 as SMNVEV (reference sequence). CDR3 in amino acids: CASSLYIGSGDTQYF.